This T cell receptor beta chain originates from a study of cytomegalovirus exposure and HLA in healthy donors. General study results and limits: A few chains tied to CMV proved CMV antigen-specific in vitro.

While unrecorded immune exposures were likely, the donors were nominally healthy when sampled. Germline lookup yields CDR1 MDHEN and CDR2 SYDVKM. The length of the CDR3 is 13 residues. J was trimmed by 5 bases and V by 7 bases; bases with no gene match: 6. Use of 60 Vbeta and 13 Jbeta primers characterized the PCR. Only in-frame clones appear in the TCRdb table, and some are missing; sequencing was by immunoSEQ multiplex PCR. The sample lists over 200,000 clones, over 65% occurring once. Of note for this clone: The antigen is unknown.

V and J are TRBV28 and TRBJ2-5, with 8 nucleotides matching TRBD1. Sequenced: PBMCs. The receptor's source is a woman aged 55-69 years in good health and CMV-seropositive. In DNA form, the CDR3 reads TGTGCCAGCATCCAGGGGGCGGAGGAGACCCAGTACTTC. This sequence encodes CASIQGAEETQYF.